The sample holds one count of the clone carrying this T cell receptor (beta chain). The antigen remains unidentified. This sample stems from a study of radiotherapy plus CTLA-4 blockade in lung cancer. Turning to the study itself: Objective responses were documented in about 20% of patients, with disease control in just over 30%. Study-wide results and caveats: Interferon-beta, together with early blood T cell clone dynamics, reportedly best predicted response. Subsequent to radiotherapy plus ipilimumab, tumor-derived TCR clones underwent expansion in blood.

V was cut by 6 bases and J by 6 bases, with 19 bases left in between. Per germline, CDR1 SGDLS and CDR2 YYNGEE. This CDR3 has 14 residues. The data were produced by immunoSEQ multiplex PCR, yet TCRdb's version contains in-frame clones alone and is incomplete. This table has 57,000 or so clones, approximately 80% appearing once. Focal radiation with ipilimumab CTLA-4 blockade was given to patients with chemo-refractory metastatic non-small-cell lung cancer. The J gene is TRBJ2-7, the V gene TRBV9; possible D gene TRBD1, 6 bases. Sequenced material: peripheral blood, taken from a patient treated with radiotherapy plus ipilimumab. The sequence derives from a human donor with non-small cell lung cancer who had a complete response to radiotherapy plus ipilimumab. This chain's CDR3 is CASTRTTQGSEQYF. The CDR3 nucleotides are TGTGCCAGCACCCGAACAACACAGGGAAGCGAGCAGTACTTC.